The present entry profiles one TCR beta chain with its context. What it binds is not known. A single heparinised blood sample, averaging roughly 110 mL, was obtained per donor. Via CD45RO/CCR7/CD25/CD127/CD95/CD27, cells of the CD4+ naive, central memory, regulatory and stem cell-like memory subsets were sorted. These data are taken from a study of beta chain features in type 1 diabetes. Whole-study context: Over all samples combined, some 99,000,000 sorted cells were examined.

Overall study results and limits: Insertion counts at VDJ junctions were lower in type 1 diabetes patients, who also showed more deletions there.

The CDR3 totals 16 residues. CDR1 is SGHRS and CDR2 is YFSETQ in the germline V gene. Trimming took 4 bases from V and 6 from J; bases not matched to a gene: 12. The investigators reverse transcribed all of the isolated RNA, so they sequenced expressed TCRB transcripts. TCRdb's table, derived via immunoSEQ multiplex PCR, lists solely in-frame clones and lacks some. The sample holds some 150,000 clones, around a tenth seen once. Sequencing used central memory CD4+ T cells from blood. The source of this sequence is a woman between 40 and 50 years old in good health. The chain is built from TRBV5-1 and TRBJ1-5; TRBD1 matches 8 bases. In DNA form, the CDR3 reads TGCGCCAGCAGCCTTATCCCTACAGGGGGTGGTCAGCCCCAGCATTTT. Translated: CASSLIPTGGGQPQHF.